These 25 T cell receptor beta chains came from one sample sequenced in a study of glioma-infiltrating T cells. Using RNA template, CDR3s of TCR alpha and beta were amplified with iRepertoire arm-PCR. TCRdb independently ran MiXCR on the multiplex PCR reads; one entry per CDR3 protein. This table holds around 100,000 distinct CDR3 sequences, under 30% found once. The sample consisted of glioma tissue, nonneoplastic brain tissue, or PBMCs (not recorded which). The receptors were gathered from a human donor with low-grade glioma or glioblastoma, undergoing nonglioma brain surgery, or in good health (not recorded which).

This clonotype was detected a few times. The chain recombines TRBV2 with TRBJ1-5, with no clear D. V was pared by 8 bases and J by 3 bases, with 11 bases between. Germline V CDR1 and CDR2: SNHLY, FYNNEI. CDR3 length: 13 residues. As DNA, the CDR3 is TGTGCCAGCCGTCGAGAAACCAATCAGCCCCAGCATTTT. This translates into CASRRETNQPQHF.

This chain joins TRBV9 and TRBJ2-5, with TRBD1 matching over 9 bases. Looked up from germline, CDR1 is SGDLS and CDR2 is YYNGEE. After removal of 5 bases from V and 2 bases from J, the junction contained 10 bases not matched to a gene. This CDR3 spans 16 amino acids. DNA of the CDR3: TGTGCCAGCAGTCCCCTTGGGACAGGGAAGCAAGAGACCCAGTACTTC. This translates into CASSPLGTGKQETQYF.

The chain is built from TRBV6-1 and TRBJ2-7; the match to TRBD2 covers 11 bases. The J call may be incorrect, as the DNA end agrees better with TRBJ2-1. Germline V CDR1 and CDR2: MNHNS, SASEGT. This CDR3 has 17 residues. As DNA, the CDR3 is TGTGCCAGCAGCTATGGGACTAGCGGCATACCATCCAATGAGCAGTTCTTC. Translation: CASSYGTSGIPSNEQFF.

This clonotype was seen repeatedly, ten times or more. The rearrangement uses TRBV28 and TRBJ1-5; TRBD1 matches 8 bases. Germline CDR1 reads MDHEN; CDR2 reads SYDVKM. J gave up 7 bases and V 4 bases, and 6 bases lay outside the gene matches. CDR3 size: 14 residues. This CDR3 reads CASSSLTGVQPQHF. The DNA of the CDR3 is TGTGCCAGCAGTTCACTGACAGGGGTACAGCCCCAGCATTTT.

This clonotype was seen repeatedly, ten times or more. The chain employs TRBV20-1 and TRBJ1-2, with TRBD1 identical over 9 bases. The CDR3 spans 15 residues. The V and J ends lost 2 bases and 7 bases, in that order; junction bases with no gene match: 11. Germline-derived CDR1 and CDR2 are DFQATT and SNEGSKA (reference sequence). DNA of the CDR3: TGCAGTGCTAGACTCAGATCCAGACAGGGGGGTGGCTACACCTTC. Its protein product is CSARLRSRQGGGYTF.

This clonotype was observed a handful of times. The chain recombines TRBV29-1 with TRBJ1-2, with D unclear. V was trimmed by 2 bases and J by 8 bases, leaving 18 bases between them. This CDR3 is built from 14 residues. Germline values: CDR1 SQVTM, CDR2 ANQGSEA. DNA for the CDR3: TGCAGCGTTGAATGGGTCGAAGGCAGTCGGGGCTACACCTTC. This encodes CSVEWVEGSRGYTF. The whole variable domain, remainder taken from reference TRBV29-1 and TRBJ1-2, is SAVISQKPSRDICQRGTSLTIQCQVDSQVTMMFWYRQQPGQSLTLIATANQGSEATYESGFVIDKFPISRPNLTFSTLTVSNMSPEDSSIYLCSVEWVEGSRGYTFGSGTRLTVV.

This clonotype was seen a single time. This may come from a read error, since a much larger clone is one base off. The chain couples TRBV20-1 to TRBJ1-4; 8 positions match TRBD1. This CDR3 has 18 amino acids. Germline V CDR1 and CDR2: DFQATT, SNEGSKA (reference sequence). With 6 bases clipped from V and 7 bases from J, the junction kept 22 bases outside the gene matches. In DNA form, the CDR3 reads TGCAGTGCCCTCCACAGCAGGGGGCAGGGTTTTAGTAGTGAAAAACTGTTTTTT. It yields the protein CSALHSRGQGFSSEKLFF.

This clonotype was recorded at least ten times. V and J are TRBV7-9 and TRBJ2-4; no clear D. V gave up 3 bases and J gave up 0 bases, with 6 bases separating them. This CDR3 has 14 amino acids. CDR1 SEHNR and CDR2 FQNEAQ come from the germline V gene (reference sequence). CDR3 coding DNA: TGTGCCAGCAGCTTGGCTGTAGCCAAAAACATTCAGTACTTC. Protein sequence: CASSLAVAKNIQYF.

The chain recombines TRBV5-6 with TRBJ2-3, with D possibly TRBD1 on 5 matching bases. The germline V gene encodes CDR1 SGHDT and CDR2 YYEEEE. The V gene lost 1 base and the J gene lost 2 bases, with 8 bases spanning the gap. There are 14 residues in the CDR3. The CDR3 nucleotides read TGTGCCAGCAGCTTGCGCAGGGTCACAGATACGCAGTATTTT. The encoded protein is CASSLRRVTDTQYF. The full variable domain, completed using reference TRBV5-6 and TRBJ2-3, is DAGVTQSPTHLIKTRGQQVTLRCSPKSGHDTVSWYQQALGQGPQFIFQYYEEEERQRGNFPDRFSGHQFPNYSSELNVNALLLGDSALYLCASSLRRVTDTQYFGPGTRLTVL.

V and J are TRBV7-2 and TRBJ2-1; possibly TRBD1 or TRBD2 for D (5 bases each). The CDR3 covers 14 residues. V dropped 5 bases and J dropped 7 bases, with 15 bases sitting between them. Germline lookup yields CDR1 SGHTA and CDR2 FQGNSA. The CDR3 DNA reads TGTGCCAGCAGCCCCGTGGCGAGGGGAAATGAGCAGTTCTTC. Its protein product is CASSPVARGNEQFF.

This clonotype was counted ten times or more. The V call is TRBV28, the J call TRBJ1-4; no firm D call. The CDR3 runs 18 residues. V shed 3 bases and J shed 0 bases, with 17 bases lying between them. Per the germline V gene, CDR1 is MDHEN and CDR2 is SYDVKM. In nucleotides, the CDR3 is TGTGCCAGCAGTTTCGTGGGAACCGGGATCACAACTAATGAAAAACTGTTTTTT. It codes for CASSFVGTGITTNEKLFF.

This clonotype has at least ten counts. V usage is TRBV24-1 and J usage is TRBJ1-1; TRBD1 aligns across 9 bases. Germline CDR1 is KGHDR and CDR2 is SFDVKD. J gave up 3 bases and V 6 bases, and 7 bases lay outside the gene matches. This CDR3 comprises 15 residues. CDR3 DNA sequence: TGTGCCACCAGTCTTGGGGACAGGGATGACACTGAAGCTTTCTTT. This translates into CATSLGDRDDTEAFF.

The sample holds many counts of this clonotype. This chain connects TRBV28 to TRBJ1-6; no clear D. With 7 bases removed from V and 5 bases from J, the gap between germline ends came to 18 bases. This CDR3 is built from 16 residues. Germline CDR1 reads MDHEN; CDR2 reads SYDVKM. CDR3 residues: CASTPAEGWDNSPLHF. Written as DNA, the CDR3 is TGTGCCAGCACTCCGGCCGAAGGTTGGGATAATTCACCCCTCCACTTT.

V gene TRBV10-1 combines with J gene TRBJ1-1; 8 bases agree with TRBD1. This CDR3 spans 15 amino acids. Unmatched junction bases numbered 10, after V lost 5 bases and J lost 5 bases. Germline V gene sequence: CDR1 WNHNN, CDR2 SYGVQD (reference sequence). CDR3 loop: CASSWARGRRTEAFF. The CDR3 DNA follows: TGCGCCAGCAGTTGGGCCAGGGGGCGCCGGACTGAAGCTTTCTTT.

This clonotype was observed a few times. V is TRBV7-9 and J is TRBJ2-5; 7 bases map to TRBD2. V was clipped by 1 base and J by 2 bases; unmatched bases: 10. The CDR3 loop spans 17 amino acids. CDR1 and CDR2 (germline): SEHNR, FQNEAQ (reference sequence). CDR3 amino acids: CASSLVSGRGVQETQYF. As DNA, the CDR3 is TGTGCCAGCAGCTTAGTCTCAGGTCGGGGGGTACAAGAGACCCAGTACTTC.

Many counts were recorded for this clonotype. The chain combines TRBV6-1 with TRBJ2-7; D remains ambiguous. Germline CDR1 reads MNHNS; CDR2 reads SASEGT. The CDR3 contains 12 residues. V lost 5 bases, J lost 7 bases, and 12 bases lay in between. CDR3 nucleotide sequence: TGTGCCAGCAGTCTACGGTTCGCTGAGCAGTACTTC. This gives the protein CASSLRFAEQYF.

With respect to this clonotype: Being one base from a much bigger clone, this may be a read error. The chain uses TRBV6-5 and TRBJ2-3; TRBD2 might be the D (6 bases). The CDR3 contains 15 residues. Germline V lookup: CDR1 MNHEY, CDR2 SVGAGI. For the CDR3, the DNA is TGTGCCAGCAGTTCCCAAAGGGACTCCACAGATAGGCAGTATTTT. It encodes CASSSQRDSTDRQYF.

In regard to this clonotype: With a much larger clone just one base away, this may be a read error. The chain combines TRBV6-5 with TRBJ2-7; the match to TRBD2 covers 8 bases. The CDR3 is 16 residues long. Looked up from germline, CDR1 is MNHEY and CDR2 is SVGAGI. Here the CDR3 reads CASSYGGGGTLYEEYF. The CDR3 nucleotides are TGTGCCAGCAGTTACGGTGGCGGGGGGACACTCTACGAGGAGTACTTC.

With respect to this clonotype: This may be a read error, as it is one base from a much larger clone. The chain has TRBV6-1 and TRBJ2-7; TRBD1 aligns across 8 bases. CDR3 length equals 15 residues. Germline V CDR1 and CDR2: MNHNS, SASEGT. The CDR3 is CGSRPATGGSYEQYF. The CDR3 coding sequence is TGTGGCAGCAGACCCGCTACAGGGGGCTCCTACGAGCAGTACTTC.

Regarding this clonotype: It may be a read error: a sequence one base away is much more abundant. The genes are TRBV12-3 or TRBV12-4 and TRBJ1-1, with unresolved D. This CDR3 is 13 amino acids long. The CDR3 DNA reads TGTGCCAGCAGCTACCAGCGAAACACTGAAGATTTCTTT. Amino acids: CASSYQRNTEDFF.

The V and J genes are TRBV7-2 and TRBJ2-2, with TRBD1 identical over 9 bases. This CDR3 is 16 amino acids long. Trimming took 6 bases from V and 3 from J; bases not matched to a gene: 8. Per germline, CDR1 SGHTA and CDR2 FQGNSA. CDR3 amino acids: CASRQQGALDTGELFF. The CDR3 coding sequence is TGTGCCAGCAGACAACAGGGGGCTTTGGACACCGGGGAGCTGTTTTTT.

This clonotype was detected ten times or more. This chain connects TRBV3-1 to TRBJ1-6; D gene ambiguous. The V and J ends lost 6 bases and 6 bases respectively, with 15 bases between them. Per germline, CDR1 LGHDT and CDR2 YNNKEL (reference sequence). This CDR3 is built from 15 residues. This CDR3 is CASSSQSFRNSPLHF. The DNA of the CDR3 is TGTGCCAGCAGTTCCCAGTCTTTCCGTAATTCACCCCTCCACTTT.

The chain uses TRBV12-3 or TRBV12-4 and TRBJ1-5, with 8 bases matching TRBD1. The length of the CDR3 is 15 residues. Losses at the gene ends were 7 bases for V and 4 bases for J; bases not matched to a gene: 9. Written as DNA, the CDR3 is TGTGCCAGCATGATCCGGGACAGGAGAAATCAGCCCCAGCATTTT. Its translation is CASMIRDRRNQPQHF.

As to this clonotype: At one end, the junction sequence differs from germline, possibly due to a read error. This chain uses TRBV12-3 or TRBV12-4 with TRBJ1-2; D perhaps matches TRBD1 (5 bases). This CDR3 has 13 residues. The CDR3 spells CASSPRGNYGYNF. Written as DNA, the CDR3 is TGTGCCAGCAGCCCGAGGGGTAACTATGGCTACAACTTC.

The chain uses TRBV29-1 and TRBJ2-3, with TRBD2 as a possible D gene (6 bases). Trimming pared 3 bases from V and 3 bases from J, leaving 7 bases between. The CDR3 is 12 amino acids. Germline V gives CDR1 SQVTM, CDR2 ANQGSEA. In DNA form, the CDR3 reads TGCAGCGTTGACGGGGGAACAGATACGCAGTATTTT. Protein: CSVDGGTDTQYF.